These 4 T cell receptor beta chains were all obtained from the same sample, sequenced in a study of PD-1 blockade in classical Hodgkin lymphoma. Every one of the patients relapsed after autologous stem cell transplantation (brentuximab vedotin exposure was variable). Here immunoSEQ multiplex PCR was the method, and the copy in TCRdb shows in-frame clones only, minus some. The top ten hold over 15% of the sample, which has under 30,000 clones, over 60% seen once. Sequenced material: peripheral blood mononuclear cells (PBMCs), taken at baseline. The source of these receptors is a human donor with classical Hodgkin lymphoma.

The gene calls are TRBV25-1 and TRBJ1-4; D is uncertain. V lost 2 bases, J lost 7 bases, and 8 bases lay in between. The CDR3 is 13 amino acids. Germline CDR1 and CDR2: MGHDK and SYGVNS. The CDR3 DNA follows: TGTGCCAGCAGTGAACCACTAAGTGAAAAACTGTTTTTT. Amino acid sequence: CASSEPLSEKLFF.

The chain is built from TRBV19 and TRBJ2-2; either TRBD1 or TRBD2 may supply D (5 bases each). Trimming left V 7 bases short and J 3 bases short, with 24 bases between. The CDR3 runs to 18 residues. Germline lookup yields CDR1 LNHDA and CDR2 SQIVND (reference sequence). The CDR3 DNA sequence: TGTGCCAGTACTAAAGGGACCCAACACTACGGGGACACCGGGGAGCTGTTTTTT. This sequence encodes CASTKGTQHYGDTGELFF.

By share of the sample, this clone is medium-sized. J is TRBJ2-2 and V is TRBV29-1; 7 bases match TRBD1. The CDR3 sequence is 14 residues long. V dropped 7 bases and J dropped 4; count of bases not matched to a gene: 9. Germline CDR1 is SQVTM and CDR2 is ANQGSEA. The CDR3 nucleotides read TGCAGCGCTGGGACAGACAAAGGCACCGGGGAGCTGTTTTTT. Amino acids: CSAGTDKGTGELFF.

The rearrangement uses TRBV5-6 and TRBJ2-5; D unresolved. V lost 6 bases and J 5 bases, leaving 17 bases between the germline ends. The CDR3 loop spans 14 amino acids. The germline V gene encodes CDR1 SGHDT and CDR2 YYEEEE. CDR3 in DNA: TGTGCCAGCAACCAGCTTCAGAGAGGCGAGACCCAGTACTTC. Protein sequence: CASNQLQRGETQYF.